Following are 30 T cell receptor beta chains from one sample sequenced in a study of regulatory T cells in long-lasting Graves disease. HTBI primers from iRepertoire and Arm-PCR of CDR3 regions yielded the TCR beta libraries. TCRdb redid the calling of the multiplex PCR reads with MiXCR, one entry per CDR3 protein. This table has roughly 430,000 distinct CDR3 sequences, around 17% appearing once. Time point denoted: newly diagnosed GD, antithyroid drugs for less than 3 months. Extracted PBMC RNA gave rise to the TCR library. These records were also assigned to another study, of T cells in Graves' hyperthyroidism and ophthalmopathy.

The sequences come from peripheral blood mononuclear cells (PBMCs), collected at new diagnosis, from a patient treated with antithyroid drugs. Source of these receptors: a woman younger than 45 with Graves disease.

The chain combines TRBV11-2 with TRBJ2-7, with 8 bases aligning to TRBD2. After removal of 2 bases from V and 2 bases from J, the junction contained 8 bases not matched to a gene. The CDR3 length is 16 residues. The germline gives CDR1 SGHAT, CDR2 FQNNGV. The CDR3 DNA follows: TGTGCCAGCAGCTTAATTCTGAGCGGGAGCCCCTACGAGCAGTACTTC. It translates to CASSLILSGSPYEQYF.

There are many counts of this clonotype. The rearrangement links TRBV29-1 to TRBJ2-2, with D tentatively TRBD2 (6 bases). Germline V gene sequence: CDR1 SQVTM, CDR2 ANQGSEA. V was shortened by 1 base and J by 7 bases, with 22 bases between the two germline ends. The CDR3 totals 17 residues. CDR3 sequence reads: CSVEGGIPGLGIGELFF. The CDR3, as DNA: TGCAGCGTTGAAGGTGGGATTCCGGGACTCGGGATCGGGGAGCTGTTTTTT.

As to this clonotype: Possible read error: a much larger clone is one base away. Given the absence of the conserved phenylalanine or tryptophan at the CDR3 end, a read error is likely. The chain combines TRBV28 with TRBJ1-2, with D possibly TRBD1 on 5 matching bases. Germline V gene sequence: CDR1 MDHEN, CDR2 SYDVKM. The CDR3 is 12 residues long. V lost 6 bases and J lost 4, with 9 bases in between. The CDR3 sequence is CASRGPFYGYTL. CDR3 sequence (DNA): TGTGCCAGCAGGGGACCCTTCTATGGCTACACCCTC.

The chain combines TRBV10-3 with TRBJ2-1; TRBD1 is a possible D gene (6 bases). This CDR3 is 17 amino acids long. The germline V gene encodes CDR1 ENHRY and CDR2 SYGVKD. V gave up 10 bases and J gave up 0 bases, with 22 bases separating them. The CDR3 reads CATSTRAGVSSYNEQFF. The DNA for the CDR3 is TGTGCCACCAGCACTAGGGCAGGGGTCAGCTCCTACAATGAGCAGTTCTTC.

CDR3 residues: CASSESGLAGGGTQYF. Written as DNA, the CDR3 is TGCGCCAGCAGTGAGTCGGGACTAGCGGGAGGCGGGACCCAGTACTTC. The rearrangement uses TRBV10-2 and TRBJ2-5; the match to TRBD2 covers 15 bases. The V and J ends lost 0 bases and 7 bases, in that order; junction bases with no gene match: 3. The CDR3 runs 16 residues. Germline loops: CDR1 WSHSY, CDR2 SAAADI.

The sample holds many counts of this clonotype. CDR3 bases: TGTGCCAGCAGTTCTGGGACTAGCGTCATCTACGAGCAGTACTTC. Translated, it gives CASSSGTSVIYEQYF. J is TRBJ2-7 and V is TRBV28; TRBD2 aligns across 10 bases. This CDR3 is 15 amino acids long. CDR1 MDHEN and CDR2 SYDVKM come from the germline V gene. With 4 bases clipped from V and 3 bases from J, the junction kept 6 bases outside the gene matches.

This clonotype came up many times. The genes are TRBV29-1 and TRBJ2-7, with TRBD2 matching 7 bases. The germline CDR1 and CDR2 sequences are SQVTM and ANQGSEA. Trimming cost V 4 bases and J 1 base; bases outside gene matches: 7. The length of the CDR3 is 14 residues. DNA of the CDR3: TGCAGCGTTGTGGCGGGAGAGTCATCCTACGAGCAGTACTTC. This sequence encodes CSVVAGESSYEQYF.

The CDR3 coding sequence is TGTGCCAGCAGCTTATTGCCAGGGGAAAATAATTCACCCCTCCACTTT. Residues: CASSLLPGENNSPLHF. The rearrangement joins TRBV7-8 to TRBJ1-6; D is perhaps TRBD1 (6 bases). CDR3 length: 16 residues. Germline CDR1 and CDR2: SGHVS and FQNEAQ. V lost 2 bases and J lost 5, with 13 bases in between.

There are a few counts of this clonotype. This chain's CDR3 is CASSYSRDGLLTGANVLTF. The CDR3, as DNA: TGTGCCAGCAGTTACTCGAGGGACGGACTACTCACTGGGGCCAACGTCCTGACTTTC. The chain combines TRBV6-6 with TRBJ2-6, with a tentative D call TRBD2 (6 bases). Germline lookup yields CDR1 MNHNY and CDR2 SVGAGI (reference sequence). V was shortened by 0 bases and J by 2 bases, with 17 bases between the two germline ends. The CDR3 is 19 residues long.

This clonotype showed up just a few times. The chain recombines TRBV9 with TRBJ2-7; D ambiguous. The CDR3 spans 11 residues. Trimming left V 3 bases short and J 9 bases short, with 10 bases between. Germline V gene data show CDR1 as SGDLS and CDR2 as YYNGEE. The CDR3 sequence: CASSGYVGQYF. DNA of the CDR3: TGTGCCAGCAGCGGCTACGTCGGGCAGTACTTC.

This clonotype was seen repeatedly, ten times or more. The gene calls are TRBV12-3 or TRBV12-4 and TRBJ2-3; 14 nucleotides match TRBD2. This CDR3 comprises 17 residues. V dropped 4 bases and J dropped 8; count of bases not matched to a gene: 11. CDR3 in amino acids: CASSSSSGTSGSGTQYF. The DNA of the CDR3 is TGTGCCAGCAGTTCCTCTTCCGGGACTAGCGGGAGTGGTACGCAGTATTTT.

Details on this clonotype: A clone one base away is much larger, so this may be a read error. The genes are TRBV28 and TRBJ1-5; D is unclear. Trimming removed 5 bases from V and 3 bases from J, with 14 bases in between. The germline V gene has CDR1 MDHEN and CDR2 SYDVKM. The CDR3 has 15 amino acids. This CDR3 is CASSRGDFNNQPQHF. The CDR3 DNA sequence: TGTGCCAGCAGTCGGGGTGACTTTAACAATCAGCCCCAGCATTTT.

For this clonotype: A much bigger clone sits one base away, suggesting this may be a read error. This chain joins TRBV20-1 and TRBJ1-6, with a tentative D call TRBD1 (6 bases). V was trimmed by 5 bases and J by 7 bases, leaving 21 bases between them. In germline, CDR1 is DFQATT, CDR2 SNEGSKA (reference sequence). This CDR3 comprises 16 residues. CDR3: CSAGAGSRGPNSPLHF. The CDR3 DNA is TGCAGTGCTGGAGCGGGGAGCAGGGGCCCGAATTCACCCCTCCACTTT.

With respect to this clonotype: This could be a read error, since a much larger clone is one nucleotide away. This chain connects TRBV12-3 or TRBV12-4 to TRBJ1-4, with TRBD1 matching 8 bases. V lost 7 bases to trimming and J lost 8 bases; unmatched junction nucleotides: 6. This CDR3 is built from 13 residues. CDR3 residues: CASTCRGQEKLFF. The CDR3 DNA is TGTGCCAGCACCTGCAGGGGGCAAGAAAAACTGTTTTTT.

This clonotype was recorded once. The rearrangement links TRBV5-1 to TRBJ2-7; 9 bases are shared with TRBD2. CDR1 is SGHRS, CDR2 YFSETQ, per germline. Germline trimming cut 0 bases from V and 5 bases from J; bases unmatched to any gene: 6. CDR3 length: 15 residues. The CDR3 spells CASSLESGGTHEQYF. The DNA for the CDR3 is TGCGCCAGCAGCTTGGAGAGCGGGGGGACCCACGAGCAGTACTTC.

As concerns this clonotype: Possible read error: a much larger clone is one base away. The chain uses TRBV11-2 and TRBJ1-1; 9 bases line up with TRBD1. Germline trimming cut 1 base from V and 7 bases from J; bases unmatched to any gene: 4. The CDR3 covers 14 residues. CDR1 is SGHAT, CDR2 FQNNGV, per germline. As DNA, the CDR3 is TGTGCCAGCAGCTTAGTGACAGGGGGGGATGAAGCTTTCTTT. Translated: CASSLVTGGDEAFF.

There are a few counts of this clonotype. This sequence joins TRBV11-2 and TRBJ2-3; 15 nucleotides match TRBD2. The CDR3 is 20 residues long. The J segment lost 4 bases and the V segment lost 0 bases, leaving 11 bases of the junction unmatched. Looked up from germline, CDR1 is SGHAT and CDR2 is FQNNGV. The CDR3 nucleotides read TGTGCCAGCAGCTTAGAGCCCGGGACTAGCGGGAGGATCTGGTCAGATACGCAGTATTTT. Amino acids: CASSLEPGTSGRIWSDTQYF. Variable domain in full (rest from reference TRBV11-2 and TRBJ2-3): EAGVAQSPRYKIIEKRQSVAFWCNPISGHATLYWYQQILGQGPKLLIQFQNNGVVDDSQLPKDRFSAERLKGVDSTLKIQPAKLEDSAVYLCASSLEPGTSGRIWSDTQYFGPGTRLTVL.

This clonotype was counted at least ten times. V usage is TRBV28 and J usage is TRBJ1-2; TRBD1 agrees at 10 bases. The V gene's germline CDR1 is MDHEN and CDR2 SYDVKM. The CDR3 totals 13 residues. Trimming removed 3 bases from V and 14 bases from J; junction bases left unmatched: 9. CDR3 loop: CASSFTAGQGHTF. The DNA for the CDR3 is TGTGCCAGCAGTTTTACCGCGGGACAGGGGCATACCTTC.

This clonotype has a count of ten or more. The chain has TRBV6-1 and TRBJ2-1; 9 bases fit TRBD2. The CDR3 is 15 amino acids. CDR1 MNHNS and CDR2 SASEGT come from the germline V gene. The trim removed 5 bases at V and 7 bases at J, leaving 9 bases unmatched. As DNA, the CDR3 is TGTGCCAGCAGTCGGCCTAGCGGGAATGCAAATGAGCAGTTCTTC. Translated, it gives CASSRPSGNANEQFF.

This clonotype was recorded many times. The chain joins TRBV5-5 to TRBJ1-1, with 8 bases that match TRBD1. Germline CDR1 and CDR2: SGHKS and YYEKEE (reference sequence). J gave up 4 bases and V 6 bases, and 8 bases lay outside the gene matches. This CDR3 has 14 residues. CDR3 in amino acids: CASIDRGAGTEAFF. DNA of the CDR3: TGTGCCAGCATCGACAGGGGCGCCGGCACTGAAGCTTTCTTT.

This clonotype was observed at least ten times. The CDR3 DNA reads as TGTGCCAGCAGCTTAGACCGGGGACCTACTTGGCCAGCGCAGTACTTC. Protein product: CASSLDRGPTWPAQYF. The chain recombines TRBV7-2 with TRBJ2-7, with D tentatively TRBD1 or TRBD2 (5 bases each). From germline, CDR1 is SGHTA and CDR2 FQGNSA. V was clipped by 1 base and J by 9 bases, with 22 bases between them. The CDR3 contains 16 residues.

The V and J genes are TRBV5-4 and TRBJ2-7; the D gene is possibly TRBD2 (7 bases). Per the germline V gene, CDR1 is SGHNT and CDR2 is YYREEE (reference sequence). There are 16 residues in the CDR3. V lost 3 bases and J lost 1, with 17 bases in between. This CDR3 is CASSWGGRLGSYEQYF. The CDR3 region has the DNA TGTGCCAGCAGCTGGGGGGGCAGGCTGGGTTCCTACGAGCAGTACTTC.

For this clonotype: One base away lies a much larger clone, so this may be a sequencing read error. V and J are TRBV7-2 and TRBJ2-7; no clear D. CDR1 is SGHTA, CDR2 FQGNSA, per germline. The CDR3 spans 15 residues. Trimming took 4 bases from V and 0 from J, leaving 13 bases between them. CDR3 residues: CASSSTDQSSYEQYF. CDR3 nucleotides: TGTGCCAGCAGCTCCACCGACCAAAGCTCCTACGAGCAGTACTTC.

This chain uses TRBV7-9 with TRBJ2-1; D call uncertain. V lost 5 bases, J lost 6 bases, and 11 bases lay in between. Germline CDR1 and CDR2: SEHNR and FQNEAQ (reference sequence). The CDR3 has 13 residues. This CDR3 reads CASSPPRSNEQFF. Here the CDR3 DNA reads TGTGCCAGCAGCCCCCCGCGATCCAATGAGCAGTTCTTC.

This clonotype was found many times. This chain links TRBV10-3 with TRBJ2-1; 13 bases map to TRBD2. Germline CDR1 and CDR2: ENHRY and SYGVKD. There are 16 residues in the CDR3. The V gene end was trimmed by 4 bases and the J gene end by 7 bases; junction bases not matched to a gene: 7. CDR3 region: CAISGGTSGRGNEQFF. CDR3 coding DNA: TGTGCCATCAGTGGGGGTACTAGCGGGAGGGGAAATGAGCAGTTCTTC.

There are many counts of this clonotype. This chain uses TRBV20-1 with TRBJ2-1; 7 positions agree with TRBD2. The length of the CDR3 is 16 residues. Germline lookup yields CDR1 DFQATT and CDR2 SNEGSKA (reference sequence). Germline trimming cut 3 bases from V and 1 base from J; bases unmatched to any gene: 9. The CDR3 sequence: CSASGLTSRSYNEQFF. The CDR3 region has the DNA TGCAGTGCTAGTGGTTTGACTAGCCGGTCCTACAATGAGCAGTTCTTC.

Note on this clonotype: One end of the junction does not line up with germline, which may come from a read error. V is TRBV11-2 and J is TRBJ2-7; 12 positions agree with TRBD2. Germline V gives CDR1 SGHAT, CDR2 FQNNGV. CDR3 length equals 18 residues. The CDR3 coding sequence is TGTGCCAGCAGCGAAGGCCCCCCGACTAGCGGGAGCTCCTACGAGCGGTACTTC. Protein: CASSEGPPTSGSSYERYF.

This clonotype was observed many times. V gene TRBV24-1 combines with J gene TRBJ2-1; D call uncertain. Trimming left V 1 base short and J 7 bases short, with 7 bases between. Looked up from germline, CDR1 is KGHDR and CDR2 is SFDVKD. There are 13 residues in the CDR3. The CDR3 loop is CATSDLLLNEQFF. CDR3 bases: TGTGCCACCAGTGATTTACTCCTAAATGAGCAGTTCTTC.

The table lists this clonotype with many counts. The V gene is TRBV6-5, the J gene TRBJ2-5, with D possibly being TRBD2 (6 bases). The CDR3 loop spans 15 amino acids. Germline CDR1 MNHEY, CDR2 SVGAGI. Trimming removed 0 bases from V and 4 bases from J, with 12 bases in between. CDR3 nucleotides: TGTGCCAGCAGTTACTCTGAAAGGGGAGGAGAGACCCAGTACTTC. This gives the protein CASSYSERGGETQYF.

In its sample, this clonotype was seen many times. The DNA of the CDR3 is TGCAGTGCTAGTTTTGAGACCCAGTACTTC. Its translation is CSASFETQYF. The rearrangement links TRBV20-1 to TRBJ2-5, with D hard to call. This CDR3 region has 10 residues. Germline CDR1 and CDR2: DFQATT and SNEGSKA (reference sequence). Trimming shortened V by 3 bases and J by 5 bases, and 4 bases separated the two germline ends.